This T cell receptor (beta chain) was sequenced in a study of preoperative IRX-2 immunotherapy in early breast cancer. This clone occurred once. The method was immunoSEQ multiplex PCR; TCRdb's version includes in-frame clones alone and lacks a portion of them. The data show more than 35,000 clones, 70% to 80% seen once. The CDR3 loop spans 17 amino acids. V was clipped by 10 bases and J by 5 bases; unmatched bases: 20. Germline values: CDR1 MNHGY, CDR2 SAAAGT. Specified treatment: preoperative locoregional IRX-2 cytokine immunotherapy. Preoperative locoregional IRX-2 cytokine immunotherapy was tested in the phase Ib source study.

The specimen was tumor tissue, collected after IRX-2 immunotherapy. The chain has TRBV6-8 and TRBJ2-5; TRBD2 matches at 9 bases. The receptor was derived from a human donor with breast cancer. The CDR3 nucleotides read TGTGCCACCCGGGGGCGGCTAGCGGGGTCCAAGGGGGAGACCCAGTACTTC. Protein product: CATRGRLAGSKGETQYF.